Below are 28 T cell receptor beta chains sequenced from a single sample in a study of blood T cell repertoires in COVID-19. TCRdb's copy holds only in-frame clones and misses some; the assay was immunoSEQ multiplex PCR. The data contain roughly 330,000 clones, around 80% of them singletons. The sample comprised peripheral blood. Source of these receptors: a woman in her forties or fifties with acute or convalescent COVID-19.

The chain joins TRBV20-1 to TRBJ2-7; TRBD2 agrees at 9 bases. Losses at the gene ends were 3 bases for V and 9 bases for J; bases not matched to a gene: 9. CDR1 DFQATT and CDR2 SNEGSKA come from the germline V gene (reference sequence). This CDR3 contains 13 residues. In nucleotides, the CDR3 is TGCAGTGCTAGTCTAGCGGGAAGTCCGGCGCAGTACTTC. This codes for CSASLAGSPAQYF.

The chain combines TRBV3-1 (or the pseudogene TRBV3-2) with TRBJ2-7; 10 bases line up with TRBD2. V was clipped by 8 bases and J by 6 bases; unmatched bases: 4. Germline-derived CDR1 and CDR2 are LGHDT and YNNKEL (reference sequence). The CDR3 has 12 residues. The CDR3 loop is CASQSSGGEQYV. The CDR3 bases are TGTGCCAGCCAATCTAGCGGGGGCGAGCAGTACGTC.

The chain uses TRBV6-6 and TRBJ2-1; D remains unclear. Per germline, CDR1 MNHNY and CDR2 SVGAGI (reference sequence). This CDR3 is 11 amino acids long. V lost 10 bases to trimming and J lost 0 bases, with 4 bases between them. The CDR3 DNA reads as TGTGCCACGAGCTCCTACAATGAGCAGTTCTTC. Translation: CATSSYNEQFF.

The rearrangement links TRBV29-1 to TRBJ2-3; TRBD2 matches 7 bases. This CDR3 contains 13 residues. V was pared by 8 bases and J by 1 base, with 6 bases of the junction left unmatched. The germline V gene has CDR1 SQVTM and CDR2 ANQGSEA. CDR3 DNA: TGCAGCACGGGGACTATTCGCACAGATACGCAGTATTTT. Protein product: CSTGTIRTDTQYF.

J is TRBJ2-1 and V is TRBV7-8, with 7 nucleotides matching TRBD1. V lost 0 bases and J lost 10; bases outside the gene matches: 12. The germline V gene has CDR1 SGHVS and CDR2 FQNEAQ. This CDR3 has 16 residues. CDR3 sequence reads: CASSLALVTGLPEQFF. The DNA for the CDR3 is TGTGCCAGCAGCTTAGCGCTTGTGACAGGGCTTCCCGAGCAGTTCTTC.

This chain links TRBV15 with TRBJ1-1; no reliable D call. The CDR3 is 15 amino acids. V gave up 2 bases and J gave up 0 bases, with 10 bases separating them. The V gene's germline CDR1 is LNHNV and CDR2 YYDKDF (reference sequence). The CDR3 DNA is TGTGCCACCAGCAGACCTGGAGGCTTGAACACTGAAGCTTTCTTT. Translating it yields CATSRPGGLNTEAFF.

The genes are TRBV6-1 and TRBJ1-2, with 9 bases identical to TRBD1. The CDR3 totals 16 residues. J gave up 5 bases and V 4 bases, and 11 bases lay outside the gene matches. Per the germline V gene, CDR1 is MNHNS and CDR2 is SASEGT. The CDR3 nucleotides are TGTGCCAGCAGTGCAACCCCCTCCGGGACAGGGTATGGCTACACCTTC. Amino acid sequence: CASSATPSGTGYGYTF.

This rearrangement joins TRBV4-2 to TRBJ2-7; D not resolved. Germline-derived CDR1 and CDR2 are LGHNA and YNFKEQ. This CDR3 region has 14 residues. Trimming removed 4 bases from V and 1 base from J, with 11 bases in between. CDR3 bases: TGTGCCAGCAGCCGTTTCAACCGGTCCTACGAGCAGTACTTC. The encoded protein is CASSRFNRSYEQYF.

The chain links TRBV5-4 to TRBJ2-1, with D perhaps matching TRBD1 (5 bases). V lost 2 bases to trimming and J lost 3 bases, with 15 bases between them. The CDR3 runs 16 residues. Germline values: CDR1 SGHNT, CDR2 YYREEE (reference sequence). The chain's CDR3 is CASSLSYAGNYNEQFF. The CDR3 bases are TGTGCCAGCAGCTTAAGTTACGCAGGGAACTACAATGAGCAGTTCTTC.

V gene TRBV7-9 combines with J gene TRBJ2-5; TRBD2 matches 8 bases. The CDR3 extends over 13 amino acids. The ends lost 5 bases at V and 5 bases at J; junction bases unmatched: 4. CDR1 and CDR2 (germline): SEHNR, FQNEAQ (reference sequence). This CDR3 reads CASSASGSETQYF. The CDR3 coding sequence is TGTGCCAGCAGCGCAAGCGGGAGTGAGACCCAGTACTTC.

This clone was seen more than once but under ten times. J is TRBJ1-5 and V is TRBV10-3; D not certain. The ends were cut back, 3 bases at V and 7 bases at J, with 7 bases in the middle. From germline, CDR1 is ENHRY and CDR2 SYGVKD. CDR3 length: 12 residues. Here the CDR3 DNA reads TGTGCCATCAGTGATCCACGGCAGCCCCAGCATTTT. Its protein product is CAISDPRQPQHF.

The CDR3 reads CASSERDTGELFF. CDR3 DNA: TGTGCCAGCAGTGAGCGGGACACCGGGGAGCTGTTTTTT. V usage is TRBV6-4 and J usage is TRBJ2-2; D perhaps matches TRBD2 (5 bases). The CDR3 runs to 13 residues. The V end was cut by 3 bases, the J end by 3 bases, with 5 bases between. The germline V gene has CDR1 MRHNA and CDR2 SNTAGT.

The chain employs TRBV2 and TRBJ1-5; D remains unclear. Deletions cut 6 bases from V and 7 bases from J, with 10 bases between. The CDR3 contains 12 residues. The germline CDR1 and CDR2 sequences are SNHLY and FYNNEI. The DNA for the CDR3 is TGTGCCAGCAGCCTCCAACTCCAGCCCCAGCATTTT. It yields the protein CASSLQLQPQHF. The full variable domain, rest sourced from reference TRBV2 and TRBJ1-5, is EPEVTQTPSHQVTQMGQEVILRCVPISNHLYFYWYRQILGQKVEFLVSFYNNEISEKSEIFDDQFSVERPDGSNFTLKIRSTKLEDSAMYFCASSLQLQPQHFGDGTRLSIL.

J is TRBJ2-5 and V is TRBV7-9; no clear D. The CDR3 covers 14 residues. Per the germline V gene, CDR1 is SEHNR and CDR2 is FQNEAQ (reference sequence). V lost 3 bases and J 2 bases, leaving 10 bases between the germline ends. CDR3 sequence: CASSFSRAQETQYF. In DNA form, the CDR3 reads TGTGCCAGCAGCTTCTCAAGAGCTCAAGAGACCCAGTACTTC. Filled out from reference TRBV7-9 and TRBJ2-5, the complete variable domain reads DTGVSQNPRHKITKRGQNVTFRCDPISEHNRLYWYRQTLGQGPEFLTYFQNEAQLEKSRLLSDRFSAERPKGSFSTLEIQRTEQGDSAMYLCASSFSRAQETQYFGPGTRLLVL.

The rearrangement uses TRBV4-1 and TRBJ1-4; D is uncertain. Germline V gene sequence: CDR1 MGHRA, CDR2 YSYEKL. V lost 1 base and J 7 bases, leaving 13 bases between the germline ends. The CDR3 runs to 15 residues. The CDR3 protein is CASSQVSTRSEKLFF. The CDR3 DNA sequence: TGCGCCAGCAGCCAAGTTTCAACGAGGAGTGAAAAACTGTTTTTT.

V usage is TRBV10-3 and J usage is TRBJ1-2; 7 bases line up with TRBD1. This CDR3 contains 13 residues. The germline V gene encodes CDR1 ENHRY and CDR2 SYGVKD. V trimming: 5 bases; J trimming: 8 bases; junction bases outside the gene matches: 8. CDR3 sequence (DNA): TGTGCCATCAGTATACAGGGGTCGGACGGCTACACCTTC. Translation gives CAISIQGSDGYTF.

This chain links TRBV7-9 with TRBJ1-1; no definite D call. Per germline, CDR1 SEHNR and CDR2 FQNEAQ (reference sequence). The length of the CDR3 is 14 residues. The germline V and J ends were trimmed by 5 bases and 0 bases, with 10 bases remaining between them. The CDR3 coding sequence is TGTGCCAGCAGCCATTCAGGCGTGAACACTGAAGCTTTCTTT. It specifies CASSHSGVNTEAFF. Together with reference TRBV7-9 and TRBJ1-1, the CDR3 gives the full variable domain: DTGVSQNPRHKITKRGQNVTFRCDPISEHNRLYWYRQTLGQGPEFLTYFQNEAQLEKSRLLSDRFSAERPKGSFSTLEIQRTEQGDSAMYLCASSHSGVNTEAFFGQGTRLTVV.

The chain couples TRBV18 to TRBJ1-5; tentative D call: TRBD1 (6 bases). Germline CDR1 is KGHSH and CDR2 is LQKENI. This CDR3 has 15 amino acids. V shed 3 bases and J shed 0 bases, with 9 bases lying between them. CDR3 coding DNA: TGTGCCAGCTCACCGGGGGCGCCTAGCAATCAGCCCCAGCATTTT. Amino acid sequence: CASSPGAPSNQPQHF.

This sequence joins TRBV7-2 and TRBJ1-2; D perhaps matches TRBD1 (6 bases). V lost 1 base, J lost 8 bases, and 14 bases lay in between. This CDR3 region has 14 residues. In germline, CDR1 is SGHTA, CDR2 FQGNSA. The CDR3 DNA reads TGTGCCAGCAGCTTAGACAGGGCGGACTCCGGCTACACCTTC. Protein: CASSLDRADSGYTF.

The chain's CDR3 is CASSQAGEGLSYEQYF. The CDR3 coding sequence is TGTGCCAGCAGCCAAGCCGGGGAGGGTTTATCCTACGAGCAGTACTTC. The J gene is TRBJ2-7, the V gene TRBV3-1 (or the pseudogene TRBV3-2), with 7 bases identical to TRBD2. CDR1 and CDR2 from the germline V gene are LGHDT and YNNKEL (reference sequence). The CDR3 has 16 amino acids. With 1 base clipped from V and 1 base from J, the junction kept 7 bases outside the gene matches.

The rearrangement joins TRBV3-1 (or the pseudogene TRBV3-2) to TRBJ2-3; D is uncertain. Deletions cut 3 bases from V and 6 bases from J, with 13 bases between. CDR3 length: 14 amino acids. Germline V gene lookup returns CDR1 LGHDT and CDR2 YNNKEL (reference sequence). CDR3: CASSQGTSDDTQYF. Written as DNA, the CDR3 is TGTGCCAGCAGCCAGGGCACGTCCGACGATACGCAGTATTTT.

The chain recombines TRBV7-9 with TRBJ1-6; D is perhaps TRBD1 (6 bases). CDR1 SEHNR and CDR2 FQNEAQ come from the germline V gene (reference sequence). V lost 4 bases to trimming and J lost 10 bases, with 11 bases between them. The CDR3 extends over 13 amino acids. The CDR3: CASSWGLNSPLHF. Here the CDR3 DNA reads TGTGCCAGCAGCTGGGGGCTGAACTCACCCCTCCACTTT. Filled out from reference TRBV7-9 and TRBJ1-6, the complete variable domain reads DTGVSQNPRHKITKRGQNVTFRCDPISEHNRLYWYRQTLGQGPEFLTYFQNEAQLEKSRLLSDRFSAERPKGSFSTLEIQRTEQGDSAMYLCASSWGLNSPLHFGNGTRLTVT.

The V call is TRBV6-2 or TRBV6-3, the J call TRBJ1-1, with a tentative D call TRBD1 (5 bases). V gave up 2 bases and J gave up 5 bases, with 18 bases separating them. This CDR3 region has 16 residues. Germline V gene data show CDR1 as MNHEY and CDR2 as SVGEGT. The CDR3 here is CASSYTSWVKGTEAFF. The CDR3 coding sequence is TGTGCCAGCAGTTACACCTCTTGGGTTAAGGGGACTGAAGCTTTCTTT.

This rearrangement joins TRBV14 to TRBJ1-4; a weak D match, TRBD1 (6 bases). The CDR3 is 18 amino acids. V dropped 4 bases and J dropped 1 base, with 19 bases sitting between them. The V gene's germline CDR1 is SGHDN and CDR2 FVKESK. CDR3 in amino acids: CASSLTGTPYETNEKLFF. Here the CDR3 DNA reads TGTGCCAGCAGCCTTACAGGGACACCCTATGAAACTAATGAAAAACTGTTTTTT.

The chain recombines TRBV10-3 with TRBJ1-5, with D possibly matching TRBD1 (5 bases). V was pared by 4 bases and J by 3 bases, with 10 bases between. The CDR3 has 14 residues. Germline V gives CDR1 ENHRY, CDR2 SYGVKD. The CDR3 spells CAISGDGHNQPQHF. As DNA, the CDR3 is TGTGCCATCAGTGGAGACGGACACAATCAGCCCCAGCATTTT.

The chain has TRBV7-2 and TRBJ2-7, with D possibly matching TRBD1 (6 bases). The CDR3 extends over 13 amino acids. The V end was cut by 4 bases, the J end by 4 bases, with 11 bases between. Germline CDR1 and CDR2: SGHTA and FQGNSA. The CDR3 DNA reads TGTGCCAGCAGCTCCAACAGGGAATACGAGCAGTACTTC. Translated, it gives CASSSNREYEQYF.

This chain connects TRBV4-1 to TRBJ2-3, with a possible D match to TRBD2 (5 bases). V lost 4 bases, J lost 8 bases, and 19 bases lay in between. CDR3 length: 15 residues. Germline values: CDR1 MGHRA, CDR2 YSYEKL. The CDR3 is CASSPDRGAVVTQYF. Written as DNA, the CDR3 is TGCGCCAGCAGCCCAGACCGGGGTGCAGTAGTTACGCAGTATTTT.

A single count supports this clone. The chain combines TRBV7-8 with TRBJ2-1, with TRBD1 matching over 9 bases. The CDR3 is made up of 15 amino acids. The junction had 6 bases not matched to a gene; V was cut back by 5 bases and J by 4 bases. The germline V gene has CDR1 SGHVS and CDR2 FQNEAQ. As DNA, the CDR3 is TGTGCCAGCAGCCGAGCCGGGACAGGGTACAATGAGCAGTTCTTC. Its translation is CASSRAGTGYNEQFF.